The 24 T cell receptor beta chains listed next were all sequenced from one sample in a study of CD8+ T cells in alopecia areata. It was cDNA, reverse transcribed from extracted RNA, that served as the sequencing template. The table came from immunoSEQ multiplex PCR; TCRdb's copy has only in-frame clones and leaves some out. This table has 150,000 to 200,000 clones, roughly 50% appearing once. Regarding treatment: oral pan-JAK inhibitor, 5-10 mg twice daily. The specimen comprised CD4+ T cells sorted from blood, sampled at approximately week 56, from a patient treated with tofacitinib. The receptors shown here come from a human donor with alopecia areata.

The chain joins TRBV5-6 to TRBJ2-5, with a tentative D call TRBD2 (6 bases). The V end lost 4 bases, the J end lost 0 bases, and 10 bases lay between the germline ends. The CDR3 consists of 14 residues. CDR1 SGHDT and CDR2 YYEEEE come from the germline V gene. CDR3 region: CASSPGLNQETQYF. In DNA, the CDR3 is TGTGCCAGCAGCCCGGGACTCAACCAAGAGACCCAGTACTTC.

The rearrangement uses TRBV6-5 and TRBJ2-7; D possibly corresponds to TRBD1 (5 bases). The V gene lost 0 bases and the J gene lost 6 bases, with 12 bases spanning the gap. This CDR3 contains 14 residues. CDR1 and CDR2 from the germline V gene are MNHEY and SVGAGI. CDR3 protein: CASSYSEQASEQYF. CDR3 coding DNA: TGTGCCAGCAGTTACTCCGAACAGGCCTCCGAGCAGTACTTC.

As concerns this clone: The sample carries other DNA sequences with the same CDR3. The V call is TRBV2, the J call TRBJ1-1; no definite D call. The germline V gene has CDR1 SNHLY and CDR2 FYNNEI. Trimming left V 4 bases short and J 5 bases short, with 8 bases between. The CDR3 sequence is 12 residues long. CDR3 sequence: CASSGGGTEAFF. The CDR3, as DNA: TGTGCCAGCAGTGGGGGAGGGACTGAAGCTTTCTTT.

The chain carries TRBV2 and TRBJ2-5, with D perhaps matching TRBD1 (5 bases). Trimming shortened V by 6 bases and J by 2 bases, and 13 bases separated the two germline ends. The CDR3 is 14 amino acids. Germline CDR1 is SNHLY and CDR2 is FYNNEI. Here the CDR3 reads CASRGLWAQETQYF. CDR3 sequence (DNA): TGTGCCAGCAGGGGGCTCTGGGCTCAAGAGACCCAGTACTTC. The whole variable domain, remainder taken from reference TRBV2 and TRBJ2-5, is EPEVTQTPSHQVTQMGQEVILRCVPISNHLYFYWYRQILGQKVEFLVSFYNNEISEKSEIFDDQFSVERPDGSNFTLKIRSTKLEDSAMYFCASRGLWAQETQYFGPGTRLLVL.

A few counts support this clone. This sequence joins TRBV5-1 and TRBJ2-4, with D perhaps TRBD1 (5 bases). The CDR3 contains 15 residues. Germline CDR1 SGHRS, CDR2 YFSETQ. The germline V and J ends were trimmed by 0 bases and 3 bases, with 10 bases remaining between them. CDR3 nucleotide sequence: TGCGCCAGCAGCTTGGGGACAAGGGTCAAAAACATTCAGTACTTC. Translation gives CASSLGTRVKNIQYF.

This clone was counted once. The genes are TRBV29-1 and TRBJ2-1; TRBD1 is a possible D gene (5 bases). V gave up 4 bases and J gave up 0 bases, with 13 bases separating them. Germline CDR1 reads SQVTM; CDR2 reads ANQGSEA. The length of the CDR3 is 15 residues. CDR3 in DNA: TGCAGCGTTGCCCCAGGGTCGGGCTCCTACAATGAGCAGTTCTTC. Its translation: CSVAPGSGSYNEQFF.

This sequence joins TRBV29-1 and TRBJ2-3; D may be TRBD1 (6 bases). Germline V gene data show CDR1 as SQVTM and CDR2 as ANQGSEA. Trimming took off 7 bases at V and 6 bases at J, with 17 bases between the two ends. The CDR3 covers 13 residues. The CDR3: CSAALNRDDTQYF. CDR3 in DNA: TGCAGCGCTGCCCTGAACAGGGACGATACGCAGTATTTT.

The CDR3, as DNA: TGTGCCAGCAGTGAGGGAAGTAATTCACCCCTCCACTTT. Translating gives CASSEGSNSPLHF. The rearrangement links TRBV2 to TRBJ1-6; no reliable D call. Deletions cut 3 bases from V and 6 bases from J, with 6 bases between. CDR3 length: 13 amino acids. Germline loops: CDR1 SNHLY, CDR2 FYNNEI.

This clone has only a few counts. The chain couples TRBV20-1 to TRBJ2-3, with D hard to call. Trimming took off 6 bases at V and 3 bases at J, with 4 bases between the two ends. The CDR3 has 10 residues. Germline CDR1 DFQATT, CDR2 SNEGSKA (reference sequence). In DNA form, the CDR3 reads TGCAGTGCCATGACAGATACGCAGTATTTT. Amino acids: CSAMTDTQYF.

This clone is medium-sized (0.01 to 0.1%) by share. This chain connects TRBV7-2 to TRBJ2-4; a possible D gene is TRBD2 (6 bases). V was clipped by 2 bases and J by 0 bases, with 14 bases between them. The germline V gene has CDR1 SGHTA and CDR2 FQGNSA. CDR3 length equals 17 residues. The CDR3 region has the DNA TGTGCCAGCAGCTTATCATTCGGGGGTATAGCCAAAAACATTCAGTACTTC. Protein: CASSLSFGGIAKNIQYF.

This clone was observed once. The chain uses TRBV15 and TRBJ2-5, with TRBD1 matching over 10 bases. CDR1 and CDR2 (germline): LNHNV, YYDKDF (reference sequence). The length of the CDR3 is 14 residues. The V segment lost 3 bases and the J segment 5 bases; nucleotides outside the gene matches: 3. DNA of the CDR3: TGTGCCACCAGCAGGGTGACAGGGGGCGAGACCCAGTACTTC. Translated: CATSRVTGGETQYF.

The chain is built from TRBV7-8 and TRBJ2-7, with 8 bases matching TRBD1. Looked up from germline, CDR1 is SGHVS and CDR2 is FQNEAQ. The CDR3 covers 17 residues. Trimming cost V 6 bases and J 0 bases; bases outside gene matches: 13. The CDR3 sequence is CASRSTSRGPFSYEQYF. CDR3 bases: TGTGCCAGCAGGTCGACCTCCAGGGGGCCCTTCTCCTACGAGCAGTACTTC.

The chain joins TRBV29-1 to TRBJ2-7; 7 nucleotides align to TRBD1. This CDR3 comprises 12 residues. Trimming took 6 bases from V and 0 from J; bases not matched to a gene: 2. In germline, CDR1 is SQVTM, CDR2 ANQGSEA. Here the CDR3 DNA reads TGCAGCGTAGGACAGGCCTCCTACGAGCAGTACTTC. It yields the protein CSVGQASYEQYF.

This sequence joins TRBV20-1 and TRBJ2-7; D uncertain. The CDR3 has 11 amino acids. V was trimmed by 5 bases and J by 5 bases, leaving 10 bases between them. The germline CDR1 and CDR2 sequences are DFQATT and SNEGSKA (reference sequence). DNA of the CDR3: TGCAGTGCTCAAGAAGTCCACGAGCAGTACTTC. It translates to CSAQEVHEQYF.

This sequence joins TRBV27 and TRBJ2-7, with TRBD1 as a possible D gene (6 bases). CDR3 size: 17 residues. Germline V gene sequence: CDR1 MNHEY, CDR2 SMNVEV (reference sequence). Trimming took off 6 bases at V and 2 bases at J, with 23 bases between the two ends. The CDR3 DNA reads TGTGCCAGCAGGACAACTCCTCTGGGGGCGCCTACCTACGAGCAGTACTTC. It codes for CASRTTPLGAPTYEQYF.

The chain carries TRBV10-3 and TRBJ1-6; 12 bases align to TRBD1. Looked up from germline, CDR1 is ENHRY and CDR2 is SYGVKD. CDR3 length equals 16 residues. The V and J ends lost 6 bases and 11 bases, in that order; junction bases with no gene match: 11. CDR3 sequence reads: CAISRDRGRTAAPLHF. DNA of the CDR3: TGTGCCATCAGCCGGGACAGGGGGCGCACGGCGGCACCCCTCCACTTT.

The chain employs TRBV5-1 and TRBJ1-6; D gene unclear. The length of the CDR3 is 15 residues. CDR1 is SGHRS and CDR2 is YFSETQ in the germline V gene. Trimming pared 0 bases from V and 9 bases from J, leaving 13 bases between. CDR3 region: CASSLVGGGSSPLHF. CDR3 bases: TGCGCCAGCAGCTTGGTGGGAGGCGGTAGTTCACCCCTCCACTTT.

This chain uses TRBV9 with TRBJ1-1, with D perhaps TRBD1 (5 bases). The V gene's germline CDR1 is SGDLS and CDR2 YYNGEE. This CDR3 has 13 residues. Trimming shortened V by 3 bases and J by 5 bases, and 11 bases separated the two germline ends. The CDR3 coding sequence is TGTGCCAGCAGCGCGGGGGACGGAACTGAAGCTTTCTTT. It is translated as CASSAGDGTEAFF. The variable domain in full, completed from reference TRBV9 and TRBJ1-1, reads DSGVTQTPKHLITATGQRVTLRCSPRSGDLSVYWYQQSLDQGLQFLIQYYNGEERAKGNILERFSAQQFPDLHSELNLSSLELGDSALYFCASSAGDGTEAFFGQGTRLTVV.

The chain recombines TRBV5-6 with TRBJ1-1, with 8 bases that match TRBD1. Germline loops: CDR1 SGHDT, CDR2 YYEEEE. Germline trimming cut 4 bases from V and 3 bases from J; bases unmatched to any gene: 5. The length of the CDR3 is 14 residues. CDR3 region: CASSGTGGYTEAFF. The CDR3 nucleotides are TGTGCCAGCAGCGGGACAGGAGGATACACTGAAGCTTTCTTT.

The DNA of the CDR3 is TGTGCCAGTACCTGGCGAGGGAGGGGCGGTTATAACACCGGGGAGCTGTTTTTT. Translated, it gives CASTWRGRGGYNTGELFF. The J gene is TRBJ2-2, the V gene TRBV19; 7 bases match TRBD2. There are 18 residues in the CDR3. With 7 bases clipped from V and 2 bases from J, the junction kept 16 bases outside the gene matches. Germline V gene sequence: CDR1 LNHDA, CDR2 SQIVND (reference sequence).

V and J are TRBV5-1 and TRBJ1-5, with TRBD1 matching over 9 bases. The V and J ends lost 3 bases and 4 bases, in that order; junction bases with no gene match: 2. The CDR3 runs to 14 residues. Germline V gene data show CDR1 as SGHRS and CDR2 as YFSETQ. DNA of the CDR3: TGCGCCAGCAGCTACGGGACAGGGAATCAGCCCCAGCATTTT. Encoded protein: CASSYGTGNQPQHF.

This chain uses TRBV27 with TRBJ1-5; D may be TRBD1 (5 bases). Germline lookup yields CDR1 MNHEY and CDR2 SMNVEV (reference sequence). CDR3 size: 14 residues. Trimming removed 6 bases at V and 4 bases at J, with 13 bases between. In DNA, the CDR3 is TGTGCCAGCAGACGGGACCTGAGAAATCAGCCCCAGCATTTT. Its protein product is CASRRDLRNQPQHF.

This chain links TRBV6-6 with TRBJ2-5; 7 bases line up with TRBD2. This CDR3 is built from 16 residues. Looked up from germline, CDR1 is MNHNY and CDR2 is SVGAGI (reference sequence). With 8 bases clipped from V and 3 bases from J, the junction kept 15 bases outside the gene matches. The CDR3 bases are TGTGCCAGCCGAGGGGTTCTGTCGGGGGGAAAAGAGACCCAGTACTTC. This gives the protein CASRGVLSGGKETQYF.

The chain is built from TRBV30 and TRBJ2-5; D unclear. V was clipped by 2 bases and J by 7 bases, with 8 bases between them. Per germline, CDR1 GTSNPN and CDR2 SVGIG (reference sequence). This CDR3 contains 11 residues. The CDR3 DNA follows: TGTGCCTGGAGTCTCCTCGGGACCCAGTACTTC. This gives the protein CAWSLLGTQYF.